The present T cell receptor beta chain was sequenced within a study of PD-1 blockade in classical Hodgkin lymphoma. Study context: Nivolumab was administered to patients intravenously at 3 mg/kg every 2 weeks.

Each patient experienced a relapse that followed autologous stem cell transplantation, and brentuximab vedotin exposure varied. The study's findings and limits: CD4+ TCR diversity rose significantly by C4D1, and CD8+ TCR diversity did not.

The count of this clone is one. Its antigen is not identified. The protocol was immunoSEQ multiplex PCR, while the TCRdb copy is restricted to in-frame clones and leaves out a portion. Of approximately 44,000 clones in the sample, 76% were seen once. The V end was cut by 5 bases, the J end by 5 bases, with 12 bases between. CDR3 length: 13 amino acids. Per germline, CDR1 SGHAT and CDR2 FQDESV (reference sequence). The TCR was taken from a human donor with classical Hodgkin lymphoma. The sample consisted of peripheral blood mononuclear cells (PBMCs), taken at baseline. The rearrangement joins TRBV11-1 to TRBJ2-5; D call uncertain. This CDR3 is CASSPGLSETQYF. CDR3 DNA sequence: TGTGCCAGCAGCCCGGGTCTTTCGGAGACCCAGTACTTC.